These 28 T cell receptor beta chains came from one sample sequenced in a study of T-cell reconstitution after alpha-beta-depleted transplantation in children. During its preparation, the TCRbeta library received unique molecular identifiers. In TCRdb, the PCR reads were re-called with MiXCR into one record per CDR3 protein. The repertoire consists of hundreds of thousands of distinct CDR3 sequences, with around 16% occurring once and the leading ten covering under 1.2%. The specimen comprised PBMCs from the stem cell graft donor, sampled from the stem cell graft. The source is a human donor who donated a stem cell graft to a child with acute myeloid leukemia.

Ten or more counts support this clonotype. The CDR3 DNA is TGCAGTGCTAGAGACTCGGTAGGTGGAAACAATCAGCCCCAGCATTTT. Amino acids: CSARDSVGGNNQPQHF. The J gene is TRBJ1-5, the V gene TRBV20-1; no definite D call. The CDR3 consists of 16 residues. The germline gives CDR1 DFQATT, CDR2 SNEGSKA (reference sequence). Trimming took off 0 bases at V and 3 bases at J, with 15 bases between the two ends.

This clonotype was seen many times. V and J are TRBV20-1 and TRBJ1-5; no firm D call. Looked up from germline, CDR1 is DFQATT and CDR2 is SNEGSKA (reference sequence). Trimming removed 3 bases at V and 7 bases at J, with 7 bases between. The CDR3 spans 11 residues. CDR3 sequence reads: CSASITQPQHF. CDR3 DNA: TGCAGTGCTAGTATTACGCAGCCCCAGCATTTT.

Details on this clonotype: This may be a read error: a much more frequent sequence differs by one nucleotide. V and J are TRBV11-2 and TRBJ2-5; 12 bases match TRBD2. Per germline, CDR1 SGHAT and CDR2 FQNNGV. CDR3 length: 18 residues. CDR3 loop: CAISLGVTSGGHRETQYF. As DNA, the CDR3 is TGTGCCATCAGCTTAGGAGTGACTAGCGGGGGTCATCGAGAGACCCAGTACTTC. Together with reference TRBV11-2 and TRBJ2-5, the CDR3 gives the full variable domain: EAGVAQSPRYKIIEKRQSVAFWCNPISGHATLYWYQQILGQGPKLLIQFQNNGVVDDSQLPKDRFSAERLKGVDSTLKIQPAKLEDSAVYLCAISLGVTSGGHRETQYFGPGTRLLVL.

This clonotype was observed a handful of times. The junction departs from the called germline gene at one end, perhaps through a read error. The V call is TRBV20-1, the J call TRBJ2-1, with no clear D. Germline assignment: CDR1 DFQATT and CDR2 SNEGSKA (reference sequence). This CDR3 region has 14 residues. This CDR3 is CSARGPFRRDEQFF. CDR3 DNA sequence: TGCAGTGCCAGAGGTCCTTTCCGGCGAGATGAGCAGTTCTTC.

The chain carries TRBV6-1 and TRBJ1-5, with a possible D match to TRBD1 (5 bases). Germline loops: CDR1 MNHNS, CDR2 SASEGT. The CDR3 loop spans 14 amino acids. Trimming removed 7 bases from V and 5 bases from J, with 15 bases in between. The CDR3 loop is CASTRGEGYQPQHF. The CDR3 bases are TGTGCCAGCACCCGAGGGGAGGGCTATCAGCCCCAGCATTTT.

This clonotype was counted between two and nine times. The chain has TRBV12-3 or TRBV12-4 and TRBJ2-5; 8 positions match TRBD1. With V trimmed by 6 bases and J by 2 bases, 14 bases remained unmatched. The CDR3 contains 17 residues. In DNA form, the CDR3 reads TGTGCCAGCAGCCTTAAACGGACAGGGACGGGTCAAGAGACCCAGTACTTC. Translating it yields CASSLKRTGTGQETQYF.

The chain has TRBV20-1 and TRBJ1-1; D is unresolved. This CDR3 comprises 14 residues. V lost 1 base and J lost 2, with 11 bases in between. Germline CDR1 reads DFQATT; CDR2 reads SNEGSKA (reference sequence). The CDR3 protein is CSARVIGINTEAFF. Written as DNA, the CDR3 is TGCAGTGCTAGAGTAATAGGGATAAACACTGAAGCTTTCTTT.

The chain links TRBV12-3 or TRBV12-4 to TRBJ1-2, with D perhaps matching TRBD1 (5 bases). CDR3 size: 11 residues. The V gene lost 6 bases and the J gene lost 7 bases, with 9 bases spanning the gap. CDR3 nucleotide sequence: TGTGCCAGCAGGGGGGTTGGTGGCTACACCTTC. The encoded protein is CASRGVGGYTF.

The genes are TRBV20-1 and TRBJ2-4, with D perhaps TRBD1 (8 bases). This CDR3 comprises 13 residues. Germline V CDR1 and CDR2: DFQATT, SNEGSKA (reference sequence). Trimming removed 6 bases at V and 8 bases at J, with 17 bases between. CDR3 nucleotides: TGCAGTGCAGGCGGACAGGGAGGGGACATTCAGTACTTC. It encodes CSAGGQGGDIQYF.

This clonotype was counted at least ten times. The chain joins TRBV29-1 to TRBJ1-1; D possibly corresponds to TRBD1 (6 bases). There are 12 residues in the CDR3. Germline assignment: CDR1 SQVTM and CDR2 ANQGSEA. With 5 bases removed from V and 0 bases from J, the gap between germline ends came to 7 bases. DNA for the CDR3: TGCAGCGTTCAGGGGATGAACACTGAAGCTTTCTTT. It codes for CSVQGMNTEAFF.

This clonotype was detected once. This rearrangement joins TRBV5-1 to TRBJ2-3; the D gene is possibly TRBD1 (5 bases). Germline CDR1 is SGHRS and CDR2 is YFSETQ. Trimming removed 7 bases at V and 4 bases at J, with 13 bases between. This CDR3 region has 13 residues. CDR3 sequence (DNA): TGCGCCAGCGGGGCACAGGCCCCAGATACGCAGTATTTT. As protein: CASGAQAPDTQYF.

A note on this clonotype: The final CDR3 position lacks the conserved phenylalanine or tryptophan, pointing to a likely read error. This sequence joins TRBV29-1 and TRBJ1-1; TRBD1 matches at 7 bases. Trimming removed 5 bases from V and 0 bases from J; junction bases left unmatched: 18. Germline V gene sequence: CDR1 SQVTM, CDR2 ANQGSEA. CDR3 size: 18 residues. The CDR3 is CSVLEEGRGWGVNTEAFL. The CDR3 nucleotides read TGCAGCGTTCTCGAGGAGGGCAGGGGGTGGGGTGTGAACACTGAAGCTTTCCTT.

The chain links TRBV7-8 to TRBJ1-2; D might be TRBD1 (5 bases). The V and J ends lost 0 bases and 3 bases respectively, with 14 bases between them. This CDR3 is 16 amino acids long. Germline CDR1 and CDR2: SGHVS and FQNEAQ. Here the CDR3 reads CASSLARRTGDYGYTF. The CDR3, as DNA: TGTGCCAGCAGCTTAGCGAGGAGAACGGGGGACTATGGCTACACCTTC.

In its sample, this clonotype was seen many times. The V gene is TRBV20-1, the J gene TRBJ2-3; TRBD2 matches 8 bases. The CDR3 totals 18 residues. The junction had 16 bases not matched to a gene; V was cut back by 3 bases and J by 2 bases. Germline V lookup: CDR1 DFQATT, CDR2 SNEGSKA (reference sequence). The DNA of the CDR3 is TGCAGTGCTAGGGATTTCGCCGCGAGCGGGGGTACCACAGATACGCAGTATTTT. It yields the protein CSARDFAASGGTTDTQYF.

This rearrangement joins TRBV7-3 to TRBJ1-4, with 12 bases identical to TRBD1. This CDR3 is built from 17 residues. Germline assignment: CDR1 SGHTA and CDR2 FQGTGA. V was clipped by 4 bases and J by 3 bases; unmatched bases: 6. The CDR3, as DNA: TGTGCCAGCAGCTCTGGGGACAGGGGGCTTGCTAATGAAAAACTGTTTTTT. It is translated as CASSSGDRGLANEKLFF.

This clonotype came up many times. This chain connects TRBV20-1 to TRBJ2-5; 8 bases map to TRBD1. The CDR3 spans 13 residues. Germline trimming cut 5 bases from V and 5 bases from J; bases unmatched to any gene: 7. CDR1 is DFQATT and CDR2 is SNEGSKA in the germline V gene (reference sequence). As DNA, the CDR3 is TGCAGTGCTTCCCCGACAGGGGATGAGACCCAGTACTTC. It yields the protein CSASPTGDETQYF.

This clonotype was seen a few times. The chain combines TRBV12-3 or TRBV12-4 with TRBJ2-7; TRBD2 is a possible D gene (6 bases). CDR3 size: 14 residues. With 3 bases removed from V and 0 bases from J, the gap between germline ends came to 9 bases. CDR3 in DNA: TGTGCCAGCAGTTTCGACGGGAGCTCCTACGAGCAGTACTTC. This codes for CASSFDGSSYEQYF.

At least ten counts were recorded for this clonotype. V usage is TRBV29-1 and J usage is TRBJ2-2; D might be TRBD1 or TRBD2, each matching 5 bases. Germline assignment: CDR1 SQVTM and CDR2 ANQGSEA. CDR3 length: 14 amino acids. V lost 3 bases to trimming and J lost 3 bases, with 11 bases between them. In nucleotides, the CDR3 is TGCAGCGTTGACTGGCAGGGACACACCGGGGAGCTGTTTTTT. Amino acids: CSVDWQGHTGELFF.

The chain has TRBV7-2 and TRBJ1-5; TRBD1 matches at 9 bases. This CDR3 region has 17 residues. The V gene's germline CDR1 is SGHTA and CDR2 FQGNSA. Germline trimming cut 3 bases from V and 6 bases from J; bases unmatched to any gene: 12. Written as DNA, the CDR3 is TGTGCCAGCAGCTTCGGACAACAGGGGGCTAATCGTCAGCCCCAGCATTTT. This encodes CASSFGQQGANRQPQHF.

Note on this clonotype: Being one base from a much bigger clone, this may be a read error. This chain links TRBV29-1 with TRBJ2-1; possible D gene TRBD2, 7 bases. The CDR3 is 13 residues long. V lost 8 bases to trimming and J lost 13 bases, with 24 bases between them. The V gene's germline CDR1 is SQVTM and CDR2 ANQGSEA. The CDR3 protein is CSHYRVTGGDQFF. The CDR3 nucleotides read TGCAGCCATTACAGGGTGACGGGGGGTGACCAGTTCTTC.

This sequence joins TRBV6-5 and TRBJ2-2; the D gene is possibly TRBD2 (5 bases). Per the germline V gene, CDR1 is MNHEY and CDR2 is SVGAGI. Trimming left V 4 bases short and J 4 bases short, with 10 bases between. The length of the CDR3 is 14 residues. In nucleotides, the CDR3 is TGTGCCAGCAGTTTGGGGAGAAGCACCGGGGAGCTGTTTTTT. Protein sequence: CASSLGRSTGELFF.

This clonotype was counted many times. The DNA of the CDR3 is TGCAGTGCCAGATTGACAGGGAGGAGCACTGAAGCTTTCTTT. Its translation: CSARLTGRSTEAFF. The chain joins TRBV20-1 to TRBJ1-1; TRBD1 agrees at 7 bases. Germline CDR1 DFQATT, CDR2 SNEGSKA (reference sequence). This CDR3 contains 14 residues. The trim removed 6 bases at V and 4 bases at J, leaving 11 bases unmatched.

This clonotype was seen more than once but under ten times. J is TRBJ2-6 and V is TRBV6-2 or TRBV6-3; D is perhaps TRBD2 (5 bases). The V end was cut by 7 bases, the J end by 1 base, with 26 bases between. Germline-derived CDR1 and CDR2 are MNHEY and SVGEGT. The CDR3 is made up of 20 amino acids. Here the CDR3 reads CASTQTIGGGHLSGANVLTF. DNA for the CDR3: TGTGCCAGCACCCAGACCATCGGAGGCGGCCACCTTTCTGGGGCCAACGTCCTGACTTTC.

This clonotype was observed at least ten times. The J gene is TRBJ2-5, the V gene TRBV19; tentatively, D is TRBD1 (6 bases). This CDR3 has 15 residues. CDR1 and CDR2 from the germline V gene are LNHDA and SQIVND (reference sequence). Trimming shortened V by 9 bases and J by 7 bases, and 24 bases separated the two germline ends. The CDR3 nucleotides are TGTGCCAGCCTACGGGACACTCAAGGCCAGGGGACCCAGTACTTC. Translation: CASLRDTQGQGTQYF.

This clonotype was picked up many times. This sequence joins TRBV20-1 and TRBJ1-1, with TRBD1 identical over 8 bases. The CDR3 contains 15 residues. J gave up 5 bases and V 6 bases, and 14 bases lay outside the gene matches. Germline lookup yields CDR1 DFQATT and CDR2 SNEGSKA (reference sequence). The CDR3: CSAARETGVGTEAFF. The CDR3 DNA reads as TGCAGTGCGGCACGTGAGACAGGGGTGGGAACTGAAGCTTTCTTT.

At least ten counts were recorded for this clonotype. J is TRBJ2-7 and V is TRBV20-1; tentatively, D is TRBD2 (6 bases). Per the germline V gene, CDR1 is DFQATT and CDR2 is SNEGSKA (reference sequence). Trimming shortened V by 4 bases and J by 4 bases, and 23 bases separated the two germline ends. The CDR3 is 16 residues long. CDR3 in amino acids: CSATQSGTSTFYEQYV. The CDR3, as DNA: TGCAGTGCTACTCAATCCGGGACTTCCACATTTTACGAGCAGTACGTC.

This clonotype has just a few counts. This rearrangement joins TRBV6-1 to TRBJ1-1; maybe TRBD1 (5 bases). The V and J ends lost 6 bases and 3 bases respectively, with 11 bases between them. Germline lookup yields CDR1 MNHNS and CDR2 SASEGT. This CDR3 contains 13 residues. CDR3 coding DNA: TGTGCCAGCAGAGGGGATTCTTACACTGAAGCTTTCTTT. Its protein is CASRGDSYTEAFF.

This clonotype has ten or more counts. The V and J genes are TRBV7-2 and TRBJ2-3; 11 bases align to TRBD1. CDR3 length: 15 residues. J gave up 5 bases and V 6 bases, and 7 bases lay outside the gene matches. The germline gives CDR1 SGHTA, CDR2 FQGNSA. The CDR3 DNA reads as TGTGCCAGCAGTCAGAGGGACAGGGGGGGAGATACGCAGTATTTT. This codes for CASSQRDRGGDTQYF.